The entry below gives a single T cell receptor beta chain sequence along with its context. The sample originates from a study of blood T cell repertoires in COVID-19. Study as a whole: The study drew acute and convalescent COVID-19 samples from the United States, Italy and Spain. PBMCs, B-cell-depleted T cells, or T cells were the source of the cDNA or gDNA that made up the material.

The V gene end was trimmed by 4 bases and the J gene end by 12 bases; junction bases not matched to a gene: 15. The V gene's germline CDR1 is MNHNS and CDR2 SASEGT. The CDR3 is 16 amino acids. Original data processing: Amplification with reference gene primers provided the estimates of nucleated cell counts. This table comes from immunoSEQ multiplex PCR, and its TCRdb copy is limited to in-frame clones, with some not included. The D gene and trimming were derived from the DNA, and the V and J assignments and clone size from that table. The sample carries approximately 45,000 clones, roughly 86% recorded once.

Input material: peripheral blood. The sequence was obtained from a man between 35 and 55 years old with active COVID-19. The rearrangement uses TRBV6-1 and TRBJ1-6, with 7 bases matching TRBD1. DNA for the CDR3: TGTGCCAGCAGTGCGGGACAGCAGCACAGTTTGAAACCCCTCCACTTT. It is translated as CASSAGQQHSLKPLHF.